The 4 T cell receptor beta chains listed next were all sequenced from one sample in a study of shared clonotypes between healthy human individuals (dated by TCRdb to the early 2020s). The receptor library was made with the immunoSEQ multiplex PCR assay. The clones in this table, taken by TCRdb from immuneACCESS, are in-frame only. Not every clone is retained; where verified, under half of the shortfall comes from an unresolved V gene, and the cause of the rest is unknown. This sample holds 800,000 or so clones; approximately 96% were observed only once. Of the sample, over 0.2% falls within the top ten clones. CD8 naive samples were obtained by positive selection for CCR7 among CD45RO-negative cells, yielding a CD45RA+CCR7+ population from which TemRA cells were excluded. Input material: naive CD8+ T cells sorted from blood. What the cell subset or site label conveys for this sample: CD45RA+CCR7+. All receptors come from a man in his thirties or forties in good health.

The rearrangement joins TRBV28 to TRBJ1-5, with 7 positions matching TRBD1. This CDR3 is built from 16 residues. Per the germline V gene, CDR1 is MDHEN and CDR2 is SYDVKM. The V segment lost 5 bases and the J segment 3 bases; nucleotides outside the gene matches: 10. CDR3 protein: CASSRTTGEINQPQHF. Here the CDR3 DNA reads TGTGCCAGCAGTCGGACTACAGGGGAAATCAATCAGCCCCAGCATTTT.

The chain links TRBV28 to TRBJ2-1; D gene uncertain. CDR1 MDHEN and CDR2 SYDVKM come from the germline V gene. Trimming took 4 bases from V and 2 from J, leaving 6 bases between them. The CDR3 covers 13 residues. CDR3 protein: CASSSPPYNEQFF. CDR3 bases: TGTGCCAGCAGTTCTCCCCCCTACAATGAGCAGTTCTTC. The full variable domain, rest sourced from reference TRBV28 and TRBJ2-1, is DVKVTQSSRYLVKRTGEKVFLECVQDMDHENMFWYRQDPGLGLRLIYFSYDVKMKEKGDIPEGYSVSREKKERFSLILESASTNQTSMYLCASSSPPYNEQFFGPGTRLTVL.

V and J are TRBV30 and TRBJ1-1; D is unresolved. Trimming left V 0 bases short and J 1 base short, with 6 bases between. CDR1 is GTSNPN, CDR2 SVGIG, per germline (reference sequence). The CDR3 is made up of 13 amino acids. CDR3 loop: CAWSVGGNTEAFF. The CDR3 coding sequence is TGTGCCTGGAGTGTCGGCGGGAACACTGAAGCTTTCTTT.

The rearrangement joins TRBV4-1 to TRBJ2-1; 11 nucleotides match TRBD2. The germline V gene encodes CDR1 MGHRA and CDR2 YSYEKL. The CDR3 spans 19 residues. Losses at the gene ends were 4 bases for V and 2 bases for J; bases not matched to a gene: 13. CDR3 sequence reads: CASSPSGGPGLAAYNEQFF. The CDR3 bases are TGCGCCAGCAGCCCCTCCGGTGGTCCGGGACTAGCGGCCTACAATGAGCAGTTCTTC.